These 25 T cell receptor beta chains originate from one sample sequenced in a study of shared clonotypes between healthy human individuals. Data came from immunoSEQ multiplex PCR; TCRdb stores just in-frame clones and leaves some out. The sample lists about 690,000 clones, 90% occurring once. Specimen: memory CD8+ T cells from PBMCs. As to subset: CD45RO+ cells pooled with CCR7-negative TemRA cells. The receptors shown here come from a man younger than 30 in good health. Some clones in this sample may be carry-over from other donors' samples.

This chain connects TRBV28 to TRBJ2-3; 14 bases fit TRBD2. This CDR3 region has 17 residues. Germline values: CDR1 MDHEN, CDR2 SYDVKM. V dropped 3 bases and J dropped 3; count of bases not matched to a gene: 5. CDR3 sequence (DNA): TGTGCCAGCAGTTTCCCGGGGACTAGCGGGAGAACAGATACGCAGTATTTT. This sequence encodes CASSFPGTSGRTDTQYF. Filled out from reference TRBV28 and TRBJ2-3, the complete variable domain reads DVKVTQSSRYLVKRTGEKVFLECVQDMDHENMFWYRQDPGLGLRLIYFSYDVKMKEKGDIPEGYSVSREKKERFSLILESASTNQTSMYLCASSFPGTSGRTDTQYFGPGTRLTVL.

The CDR3 here is CASSPRFVYEQYF. The CDR3 nucleotides are TGTGCCAGCAGTCCCCGGTTTGTCTACGAGCAGTACTTC. The chain recombines TRBV27 with TRBJ2-7; D gene unclear. Germline V lookup: CDR1 MNHEY, CDR2 SMNVEV (reference sequence). This CDR3 region has 13 residues. Trimming took 5 bases from V and 3 from J, leaving 11 bases between them.

The chain recombines TRBV13 with TRBJ2-7; 7 positions match TRBD2. This CDR3 is 15 amino acids long. Per germline, CDR1 PRHDT and CDR2 FYEKMQ (reference sequence). V was pared by 0 bases and J by 1 base, with 3 bases of the junction left unmatched. CDR3 sequence (DNA): TGTGCCAGCAGCTTAGGCGGGAGGAGTTCCTACGAGCAGTACTTC. This translates into CASSLGGRSSYEQYF.

This rearrangement joins TRBV7-9 to TRBJ2-1; D could derive from TRBD1 or TRBD2 (5 bases each). V lost 6 bases to trimming and J lost 5 bases, with 17 bases between them. This CDR3 comprises 15 residues. Per germline, CDR1 SEHNR and CDR2 FQNEAQ (reference sequence). CDR3 in amino acids: CASRKVGDPHNEQFF. DNA of the CDR3: TGTGCCAGCAGAAAAGTGGGGGACCCGCACAATGAGCAGTTCTTC.

The V call is TRBV15, the J call TRBJ2-5; possibly TRBD2 for D (6 bases). From germline, CDR1 is LNHNV and CDR2 YYDKDF (reference sequence). V dropped 6 bases and J dropped 4 bases, with 15 bases sitting between them. The CDR3 length is 14 residues. The CDR3 region is CATSLSGWGETQYF. CDR3 nucleotide sequence: TGTGCCACCAGTCTTAGCGGTTGGGGAGAGACCCAGTACTTC.

The rearrangement links TRBV6-5 to TRBJ1-5; D unresolved. From germline, CDR1 is MNHEY and CDR2 SVGAGI. V was pared by 0 bases and J by 3 bases, with 9 bases between. This CDR3 has 15 residues. The DNA for the CDR3 is TGTGCCAGCAGTTACTCGCGGCAACTCAATCAGCCCCAGCATTTT. Translation gives CASSYSRQLNQPQHF.

V gene TRBV28 combines with J gene TRBJ2-7; D possibly corresponds to TRBD1 (6 bases). The V end lost 7 bases, the J end lost 2 bases, and 9 bases lay between the germline ends. There are 12 residues in the CDR3. Germline loops: CDR1 MDHEN, CDR2 SYDVKM. CDR3 in amino acids: CASTGVAYEQYF. Written as DNA, the CDR3 is TGTGCCAGCACAGGGGTCGCCTACGAGCAGTACTTC.

The chain joins TRBV6-1 to TRBJ2-2; 11 nucleotides match TRBD1. This CDR3 comprises 17 residues. Germline trimming cut 4 bases from V and 1 base from J; bases unmatched to any gene: 5. Germline CDR1 reads MNHNS; CDR2 reads SASEGT. This chain's CDR3 is CASSADRGQVNTGELFF. DNA of the CDR3: TGTGCCAGCAGTGCGGACAGGGGGCAGGTGAACACCGGGGAGCTGTTTTTT.

The rearrangement uses TRBV7-9 and TRBJ2-1, with 9 bases that match TRBD2. Germline loops: CDR1 SEHNR, CDR2 FQNEAQ (reference sequence). This CDR3 comprises 16 residues. With V trimmed by 1 base and J by 1 base, 2 bases remained unmatched. CDR3 nucleotides: TGTGCCAGCAGCTTAGGTAGCGGGAGTTCCTACAATGAGCAGTTCTTC. This encodes CASSLGSGSSYNEQFF.

This chain connects TRBV19 to TRBJ2-7; 10 positions match TRBD2. CDR3 size: 15 residues. The ends lost 5 bases at V and 2 bases at J; junction bases unmatched: 6. Germline V lookup: CDR1 LNHDA, CDR2 SQIVND (reference sequence). The CDR3 protein is CASSATSGIAYEQYF. CDR3 in DNA: TGTGCCAGTAGTGCCACTAGCGGGATAGCCTACGAGCAGTACTTC.

This chain joins TRBV30 and TRBJ1-5; D call uncertain. CDR1 and CDR2 from the germline V gene are GTSNPN and SVGIG (reference sequence). Trimming left V 0 bases short and J 0 bases short, with 12 bases between. The CDR3 is made up of 16 amino acids. This CDR3 is CAWSVPGRYSNQPQHF. CDR3 sequence (DNA): TGTGCCTGGAGTGTACCGGGCAGGTATAGCAATCAGCCCCAGCATTTT.

This rearrangement joins TRBV19 to TRBJ2-1; 8 bases fit TRBD2. Germline values: CDR1 LNHDA, CDR2 SQIVND (reference sequence). This CDR3 has 15 amino acids. With V trimmed by 7 bases and J by 0 bases, 5 bases remained unmatched. The DNA for the CDR3 is TGTGCCAGTACCGTCAGCGGGAGCTCCTACAATGAGCAGTTCTTC. This encodes CASTVSGSSYNEQFF.

The chain couples TRBV14 to TRBJ2-7, with TRBD1 identical over 8 bases. The CDR3 is 16 residues long. J gave up 7 bases and V 4 bases, and 15 bases lay outside the gene matches. Germline values: CDR1 SGHDN, CDR2 FVKESK. The CDR3 sequence: CASSLIGTGGGAEQYF. CDR3 in DNA: TGTGCCAGCAGCCTGATAGGGACAGGAGGCGGAGCAGAGCAGTACTTC.

This clone was observed a handful of times. This rearrangement joins TRBV10-3 to TRBJ1-1; D gene ambiguous. V was cut by 3 bases and J by 2 bases, with 10 bases left in between. The germline CDR1 and CDR2 sequences are ENHRY and SYGVKD. The CDR3 has 14 amino acids. CDR3 amino acids: CAISDLGRNTEAFF. The CDR3 DNA is TGTGCCATCAGTGATCTGGGCAGAAACACTGAAGCTTTCTTT.

The chain combines TRBV18 with TRBJ1-2; D is uncertain. Deletions cut 0 bases from V and 8 bases from J, with 13 bases between. The CDR3 length is 14 residues. Germline V gives CDR1 KGHSH, CDR2 LQKENI. The CDR3 coding sequence is TGTGCCAGCTCACCACCGTTCTCAGCCCCGGGCTACACCTTC. Protein: CASSPPFSAPGYTF.

This clone was seen only once. V usage is TRBV19 and J usage is TRBJ2-2; 10 bases fit TRBD1. The V gene end was trimmed by 8 bases and the J gene end by 4 bases; junction bases not matched to a gene: 13. The CDR3 runs to 17 residues. Germline assignment: CDR1 LNHDA and CDR2 SQIVND (reference sequence). The CDR3 DNA is TGTGCCAGTTCAGACCGACAGGGGGCGGGGAGCACCGGGGAGCTGTTTTTT. Translating gives CASSDRQGAGSTGELFF.

The CDR3, as DNA: TGTGCCAGCTCGGGGGCTAGCGGGAGCGGGGAGACCGGGGAGCTGTTTTTT. This sequence encodes CASSGASGSGETGELFF. The V and J genes are TRBV7-6 and TRBJ2-2; 10 positions agree with TRBD2. Germline values: CDR1 SGHVS, CDR2 FNYEAQ. J lost 5 bases, V lost 8 bases, and 14 bases had no gene match. The CDR3 spans 17 residues.

This chain links TRBV6-6 with TRBJ1-5; D unclear. The V and J ends lost 0 bases and 3 bases respectively, with 9 bases between them. Germline V gene lookup returns CDR1 MNHNY and CDR2 SVGAGI (reference sequence). This CDR3 is built from 15 residues. The CDR3 loop reads CASSYSRQLNQPQHF. CDR3 DNA: TGTGCCAGCAGTTACTCGCGGCAACTCAATCAGCCCCAGCATTTT.

The chain joins TRBV4-2 to TRBJ1-1, with D maybe TRBD1 (5 bases). The V gene's germline CDR1 is LGHNA and CDR2 YNFKEQ. V was shortened by 7 bases and J by 1 base, with 16 bases between the two germline ends. The length of the CDR3 is 15 residues. The CDR3 DNA follows: TGTGCCAGCACCCCTATTAGGGGTTCGAACACTGAAGCTTTCTTT. The encoded protein is CASTPIRGSNTEAFF.

The CDR3 DNA is TGTGCCATCGGGACAGGGTTGGGGAACACTGAAGCTTTCTTT. The encoded protein is CAIGTGLGNTEAFF. The V call is TRBV10-3, the J call TRBJ1-1; 9 bases map to TRBD1. Germline V gives CDR1 ENHRY, CDR2 SYGVKD. The junction had 5 bases not matched to a gene; V was cut back by 8 bases and J by 1 base. The CDR3 runs 14 residues.

The chain links TRBV28 to TRBJ2-7, with 10 bases matching TRBD1. Germline V gives CDR1 MDHEN, CDR2 SYDVKM. The CDR3 is made up of 14 amino acids. J was trimmed by 5 bases and V by 5 bases; bases with no gene match: 6. CDR3 nucleotides: TGTGCCAGCAGTAGACAGGGGGCCAGGGACGAGCAGTACTTC. It translates to CASSRQGARDEQYF. Full variable domain (rest looked up from reference TRBV28 and TRBJ2-7): DVKVTQSSRYLVKRTGEKVFLECVQDMDHENMFWYRQDPGLGLRLIYFSYDVKMKEKGDIPEGYSVSREKKERFSLILESASTNQTSMYLCASSRQGARDEQYFGPGTRLTVT.

The chain carries TRBV6-5 and TRBJ1-2, with D unresolved. CDR1 is MNHEY, CDR2 SVGAGI, per germline. The CDR3 consists of 14 residues. Deletions cut 4 bases from V and 0 bases from J, with 9 bases between. CDR3 amino acids: CASSSSRANYGYTF. The CDR3 bases are TGTGCCAGCAGTTCTTCCAGAGCTAACTATGGCTACACCTTC.

The chain uses TRBV7-2 and TRBJ2-7; D is perhaps TRBD2 (5 bases). V dropped 1 base and J dropped 5 bases, with 12 bases sitting between them. The CDR3 totals 14 residues. CDR1 and CDR2 (germline): SGHTA, FQGNSA. CDR3 sequence reads: CASSLGGVLNEQYF. In DNA form, the CDR3 reads TGTGCCAGCAGCTTAGGGGGAGTTCTAAACGAGCAGTACTTC.

This sequence joins TRBV6-5 and TRBJ2-5; D is undetermined. The CDR3 runs to 15 residues. V dropped 0 bases and J dropped 9 bases, with 17 bases sitting between them. Germline CDR1 MNHEY, CDR2 SVGAGI. For the CDR3, the DNA is TGTGCCAGCAGTTACTCGATCTCTGGGGTCGCCGCCCAGTACTTC. Translating gives CASSYSISGVAAQYF.

The chain couples TRBV4-1 to TRBJ1-2, with a weak D call TRBD1 (5 bases). The germline CDR1 and CDR2 sequences are MGHRA and YSYEKL. The CDR3 spans 14 residues. V lost 1 base, J lost 5 bases, and 11 bases lay in between. This chain's CDR3 is CASSQAGFGYGYTF. In nucleotides, the CDR3 is TGCGCCAGCAGCCAAGCAGGGTTCGGTTATGGCTACACCTTC.